This TCR beta chain was obtained from a study of T cells in Graves' hyperthyroidism and ophthalmopathy. Diagnostic assessment was based on clinical symptoms, serum thyroxine and TRAb, thyroid ultrasound and orbital computed tomography. RNA transcripts provided the source from which TCR beta CDR3 regions were amplified. The TCR CDR3 first-round RT-PCR relied on the HTBI primer set. TCRdb reanalysed the multiplex PCR reads using MiXCR and keeps one entry per CDR3 protein. The top ten clones hold over 6% of a sample with about 600,000 distinct CDR3 sequences, 14% of them seen once. This clonotype occurred a few times. The V gene's germline CDR1 is SGHTA and CDR2 FQGTGA. Trimming removed 5 bases at V and 7 bases at J, with 15 bases between. The CDR3 is 13 amino acids.

The sample consisted of blood. The source of this sequence is a woman aged 18-35 years with Graves' ophthalmopathy. This chain joins TRBV7-3 and TRBJ2-7; D uncertain. The CDR3: CASSPFYGLEQYF. CDR3 DNA sequence: TGTGCCAGCAGCCCGTTTTACGGGTTAGAGCAGTACTTC.